This entry lists 18 T cell receptor beta chains sequenced from one sample in a study of blood T cells in healthy people across ages. Using a J-beta primer mix together with a sample-barcoded 5' primer, a second PCR was run for roughly 7 to 11 cycles. TCRdb reprocessed the 5' RACE reads via MiXCR and lists one record per CDR3 protein. The top ten clones hold about 30% of a sample with approximately 790,000 distinct CDR3 sequences, roughly 60% of them seen once. The specimen sequenced was blood. These receptors were taken from a man aged 25 to 40 in good health.

This clonotype has more than one count but fewer than ten. This chain links TRBV20-1 with TRBJ2-7; maybe TRBD2 (7 bases). Trimming left V 5 bases short and J 0 bases short, with 17 bases between. Germline V gene data show CDR1 as DFQATT and CDR2 as SNEGSKA (reference sequence). CDR3 length: 15 amino acids. CDR3: CSASPGGLSSYEQYF. In DNA form, the CDR3 reads TGCAGTGCTTCTCCCGGGGGGCTGAGCTCCTACGAGCAGTACTTC.

This clonotype came up a few times. This chain uses TRBV5-4 with TRBJ2-1, with 9 nucleotides matching TRBD2. From germline, CDR1 is SGHNT and CDR2 YYREEE (reference sequence). The V segment lost 0 bases and the J segment 6 bases; nucleotides outside the gene matches: 4. This CDR3 spans 15 amino acids. The CDR3 nucleotides are TGTGCCAGCAGCTTGGGACTAGCGGATTTCAATGAGCAGTTCTTC. Its protein product is CASSLGLADFNEQFF.

This chain joins TRBV5-4 and TRBJ2-1, with D perhaps given as TRBD1 or TRBD2 (6 bases each). The end of the DNA fits TRBJ2-7 better, so the J call may be wrong. This CDR3 has 16 amino acids. Germline CDR1 SGHNT, CDR2 YYREEE (reference sequence). CDR3 sequence (DNA): TGTGCCAGCAGCCGGACTAATGACAGGACCTACAATGAGCAGTACTTC. The encoded protein is CASSRTNDRTYNEQYF.

This clonotype was counted a few times. This rearrangement joins TRBV4-3 to TRBJ2-7; D possibly uses TRBD1 or TRBD2 (5 bases each). The CDR3 runs 13 residues. Germline CDR1 LGHNA, CDR2 YSLEER. V was pared by 3 bases and J by 5 bases, with 11 bases between. CDR3 region: CASSQRGINEQYF. Here the CDR3 DNA reads TGCGCCAGCAGCCAGAGGGGAATCAACGAGCAGTACTTC.

CDR3 DNA sequence: TGTGCCAGCAGCCCCAGTTTAAGCTCCTACGAGCAGTACTTC. Its protein product is CASSPSLSSYEQYF. V is TRBV11-1 and J is TRBJ2-7, with D unresolved. The CDR3 is 14 residues long. Germline V gene data show CDR1 as SGHAT and CDR2 as FQDESV (reference sequence). The germline V and J ends were trimmed by 5 bases and 0 bases, with 11 bases remaining between them. Full variable domain (rest looked up from reference TRBV11-1 and TRBJ2-7): EAEVAQSPRYKITEKSQAVAFWCDPISGHATLYWYRQILGQGPELLVQFQDESVVDDSQLPKDRFSAERLKGVDSTLKIQPAELGDSAMYLCASSPSLSSYEQYFGPGTRLTVT.

J is TRBJ1-2 and V is TRBV4-3, with TRBD1 identical over 10 bases. The V gene end was trimmed by 3 bases and the J gene end by 7 bases; junction bases not matched to a gene: 11. The CDR3 has 16 residues. Germline-derived CDR1 and CDR2 are LGHNA and YSLEER. CDR3 sequence: CASSQGNAGQGPGYTF. As DNA, the CDR3 is TGCGCCAGCAGCCAGGGAAACGCGGGACAGGGGCCTGGCTACACCTTC.

This chain joins TRBV6-2 or TRBV6-3 and TRBJ1-6; D ambiguous. Between the trimmed V and J ends, which lost 3 bases and 5 bases, there was a span of 20 bases. The length of the CDR3 is 18 residues. Germline V CDR1 and CDR2: MNHEY, SVGEGT. CDR3 sequence (DNA): TGTGCCAGCAGTTATCGGCGGACGGCCGACACAGATAATTCACCCCTCCACTTT. It yields the protein CASSYRRTADTDNSPLHF.

The chain is built from TRBV20-1 and TRBJ2-7; 7 bases line up with TRBD1. Trimming cost V 4 bases and J 2 bases; bases outside gene matches: 8. Germline CDR1 is DFQATT and CDR2 is SNEGSKA (reference sequence). This CDR3 has 14 residues. The CDR3 protein is CSATQDRVAYEQYF. The CDR3 DNA reads TGCAGTGCTACCCAAGACAGGGTAGCCTACGAGCAGTACTTC.

The J gene is TRBJ2-5, the V gene TRBV13; 7 bases are shared with TRBD1. The end of the DNA aligns better with TRBJ2-7, so the J call may be wrong. The germline V gene has CDR1 PRHDT and CDR2 FYEKMQ (reference sequence). This CDR3 region has 16 residues. CDR3 amino acids: CASSLVTGATPYEQYF. CDR3 coding DNA: TGTGCCAGCAGCCTGGTAACAGGGGCCACCCCCTACGAGCAGTACTTC.

Concerning this clonotype itself: A read error may account for a junction end that differs from germline. V usage is TRBV5-1 and J usage is TRBJ1-2, with D hard to call. The CDR3 runs to 14 residues. Germline CDR1 reads SGHRS; CDR2 reads YFSETQ. The CDR3 nucleotides are TGCGCCAGCAGCTTGGTTCACCTGACCTATGGCAACACCTTC. Protein: CASSLVHLTYGNTF.

This clonotype was counted a few times. The gene calls are TRBV6-6 and TRBJ1-2; D not certain. V shed 2 bases and J shed 7 bases, with 20 bases lying between them. This CDR3 is built from 16 residues. Germline V CDR1 and CDR2: MNHNY, SVGAGI (reference sequence). DNA of the CDR3: TGTGCCAGCAGTTACATCGGGCCCGGGAACGGGCGTGGCTACACCTTC. This sequence encodes CASSYIGPGNGRGYTF.

The rearrangement uses TRBV27 and TRBJ2-4, with D perhaps matching TRBD1 or TRBD2 (5 bases each). Looked up from germline, CDR1 is MNHEY and CDR2 is SMNVEV (reference sequence). CDR3 length equals 12 residues. Trimming pared 4 bases from V and 15 bases from J, leaving 16 bases between. The CDR3 nucleotides are TGTGCCAGCAGTTCCCCGGGACCCGATACGTACTTC. Encoded protein: CASSSPGPDTYF.

This chain joins TRBV20-1 and TRBJ1-5; no firm D call. The CDR3 totals 10 residues. Germline V CDR1 and CDR2: DFQATT, SNEGSKA (reference sequence). V gave up 5 bases and J gave up 6 bases, with 5 bases separating them. Written as DNA, the CDR3 is TGCAGTGCTGAGGGTCAGCCCCAGCATTTT. Translated: CSAEGQPQHF.

This clonotype appeared a few times. This CDR3 is CASSREVGDREQYF. In nucleotides, the CDR3 is TGTGCCAGCAGCAGAGAGGTGGGGGATCGGGAGCAGTACTTC. This sequence joins TRBV4-2 and TRBJ2-7; D could derive from TRBD1 or TRBD2 (5 bases each). This CDR3 region has 14 residues. Trimming pared 5 bases from V and 7 bases from J, leaving 18 bases between. CDR1 and CDR2 (germline): LGHNA, YNFKEQ.

The V and J genes are TRBV25-1 and TRBJ2-1; perhaps TRBD2 as D (5 bases). Deletions cut 3 bases from V and 8 bases from J, with 11 bases between. The germline V gene encodes CDR1 MGHDK and CDR2 SYGVNS. This CDR3 has 13 residues. This CDR3 is CASSDSPGDEQFF. DNA for the CDR3: TGTGCCAGCAGTGACTCCCCCGGGGATGAGCAGTTCTTC.

The chain employs TRBV7-2 and TRBJ2-7, with a tentative D call TRBD2 (5 bases). From germline, CDR1 is SGHTA and CDR2 FQGNSA. This CDR3 spans 12 amino acids. V was pared by 5 bases and J by 6 bases, with 11 bases between. For the CDR3, the DNA is TGTGCCAGCAGCCCCCCCCGGGGCGAGCAGTACTTC. The encoded protein is CASSPPRGEQYF.

The chain uses TRBV29-1 and TRBJ1-2; tentatively, D is TRBD1 (6 bases). The V and J ends lost 4 bases and 3 bases respectively, with 12 bases between them. Germline lookup yields CDR1 SQVTM and CDR2 ANQGSEA. This CDR3 region has 13 residues. The CDR3 DNA reads TGCAGCGTTGGAGAGGGACACCACTATGGCTACACCTTC. It translates to CSVGEGHHYGYTF.

The V call is TRBV10-3, the J call TRBJ1-5, with no clear D. Germline CDR1 reads ENHRY; CDR2 reads SYGVKD. This CDR3 has 15 residues. V was pared by 0 bases and J by 4 bases, with 10 bases between. CDR3 region: CAISESIGLNQPQHF. DNA of the CDR3: TGTGCCATCAGTGAGTCTATAGGACTGAATCAGCCCCAGCATTTT.